A single T cell receptor (beta chain) is shown here with its context. V was cut by 5 bases and J by 9 bases, with 15 bases left in between. There are 13 residues in the CDR3. Germline V gene lookup returns CDR1 MNHEY and CDR2 SVGAGI. The data were taken from a study of blood T cell repertoires in COVID-19. About the research overall: Material from acute and convalescent COVID-19 was sourced from the United States, Italy and Spain. Sources were T cells, B-cell-depleted T cells, or PBMCs; the material itself was cDNA or gDNA.

In the study's own analysis: Using reference gene primer amplification, nucleated cell counts were estimated. Clones were read by immunoSEQ multiplex PCR, and TCRdb kept only the in-frame ones, dropping some. V and J calls plus clone size are reproduced from that table; the DNA served to infer D and trimming. Of 100,000 to 150,000 clones in the sample, roughly 74% were seen once. The receptor's source is a man in his sixties with acute or convalescent COVID-19. The V and J genes are TRBV6-5 and TRBJ2-3, with a possible D match to TRBD1 (6 bases). Sequenced input: peripheral blood. The CDR3 DNA sequence: TGTGCCAGCAGTCCGGAACAGGGTTCGACGCAGTATTTT. Protein sequence: CASSPEQGSTQYF.